This is a list of T cell receptor beta chains from one sample in a study of T cells expressing NK-cell markers. From its re-call of the 5' RACE reads, TCRdb lists each CDR3 protein once, without DNA. This sample's table has 500,000 to 700,000 distinct CDR3 sequences. The sequenced sample was blood T cells: a sorted CD56 or NKG2C T cell subset, CD4+ or CD8+ T cells, or bulk PBMC T cells (not recorded which). The source of these receptors is a man between 18 and 35 years old in good health. Both conserved end residues are part of each CDR3. Each record gives: V gene, J gene, CDR3 protein.

TRBV5-8	TRBJ1-1	CASSWGQFLTEAFF
TRBV5-1	TRBJ2-7	CASSPGASGRSYEQYF
TRBV20-1	TRBJ2-3	CSASSLAPSTDTQYF
TRBV10-3	TRBJ2-3	CAISGQSQDTQYF
TRBV6-2/TRBV6-3	TRBJ2-3	CASREGLAGAHTQYF
TRBV4-2	TRBJ2-1	CASSQDLRRGSYNEQFF
TRBV7-2	TRBJ2-1	CASSHIAGGPYNEQFF
TRBV7-8	TRBJ2-2	CASRAVDYTGELFF
TRBV5-1	TRBJ2-7	CASSNIQGSSYEQYF
TRBV5-1	TRBJ2-5	CASSDKAPRGGTQYF
TRBV10-2	TRBJ2-2	CASNGGKGTGELFF
TRBV11-2	TRBJ2-1	CASSLVSSGISSEQFF
TRBV25-1	TRBJ2-3	CASSEPGTGSTDTQYF
TRBV9	TRBJ2-5	CASSVDTGGSGETQYF
TRBV25-1	TRBJ2-5	CASSEFGLVEGKETQYF
TRBV4-3	TRBJ2-7	CASSQDRVVTSGDYEQYF
TRBV20-1	TRBJ1-1	CSARGGGNTEAFF
TRBV20-1	TRBJ2-1	CSGAREGRSREQFF
TRBV20-1	TRBJ2-1	CSARDNLSGHEQFF
TRBV30	TRBJ1-2	CAWSPQNYGYTF
TRBV19	TRBJ2-1	CASSPNGDEQFF
TRBV29-1	TRBJ2-4	CSVGFGRGNIQYF
TRBV25-1	TRBJ1-1	CASSAGGSMNTEAFF
TRBV5-1	TRBJ2-1	CASSPKFLAGDREQFF
TRBV6-2/TRBV6-3	TRBJ2-7	CASSYPTGQGKTGGEQYF
TRBV6-5	TRBJ2-7	CASSYSEYAGDYEQYF
TRBV20-1	TRBJ2-7	CSAGGQGEQYF
TRBV5-1	TRBJ2-5	CASSLATGGETQYF
TRBV7-2	TRBJ2-7	CASSSELAGYEQYF
TRBV12-3/TRBV12-4	TRBJ1-4	CASRHRDRGDEKLFF
TRBV30	TRBJ2-3	CAWSVRRVHSTDTQYF
TRBV11-2	TRBJ2-2	CASSPRTGSGAGELFF
TRBV7-9	TRBJ2-1	CASTSPLAGGEQFF
TRBV20-1	TRBJ2-5	CSAQGARVGTQYF
TRBV29-1	TRBJ1-1	CSVEDRNRQAFF
TRBV29-1	TRBJ2-1	CSARVSGQGFGEQFF
TRBV24-1	TRBJ2-1	CATSWLAEQFF
TRBV7-2	TRBJ1-4	CASSSTNGVGEKLFF
TRBV7-8	TRBJ2-1	CASSARGQGMGEQFF
TRBV12-3/TRBV12-4	TRBJ1-4	CASSFWGEKLFF
TRBV28	TRBJ2-4	CASRLAGGKNIQYF
TRBV10-3	TRBJ2-1	CAISVGNEQFF
TRBV29-1	TRBJ2-1	CSVEDSHRVRGEQFF
TRBV6-2/TRBV6-3	TRBJ1-5	CASSHRTGNQPQHF
TRBV6-2/TRBV6-3	TRBJ2-2	CASSYTSRNGLTGELFF
TRBV20-1	TRBJ1-4	CSVQDSQTTNEKLFF
TRBV20-1	TRBJ2-5	CSARDPWHQETQYF
TRBV5-1	TRBJ2-7	CASSMGLAGRAYEQYF